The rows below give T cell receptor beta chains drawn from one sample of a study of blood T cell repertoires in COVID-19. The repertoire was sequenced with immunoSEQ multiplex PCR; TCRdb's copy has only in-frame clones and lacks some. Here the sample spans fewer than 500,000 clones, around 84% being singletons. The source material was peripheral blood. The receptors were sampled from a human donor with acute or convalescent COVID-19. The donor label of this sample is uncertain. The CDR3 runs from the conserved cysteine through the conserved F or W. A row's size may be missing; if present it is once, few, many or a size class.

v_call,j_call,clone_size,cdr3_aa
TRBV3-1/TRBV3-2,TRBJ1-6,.,CASSQAWGNSYNSPLHF
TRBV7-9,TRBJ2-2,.,CASSSGTRATGELFF
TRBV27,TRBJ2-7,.,CASSLKPRTSAYEQYF
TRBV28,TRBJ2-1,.,CASSLNLPGNSYNEQFF
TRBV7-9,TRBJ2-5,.,CASPDPPGAETQYF
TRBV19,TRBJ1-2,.,CASSVRRTGGATYGYTF
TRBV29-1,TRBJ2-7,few,CSVAWGGEQYF
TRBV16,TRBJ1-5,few,CASSQSGSRNQPQHF
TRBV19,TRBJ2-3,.,CASSMAERDTQYF
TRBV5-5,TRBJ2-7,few,CASSLAVTGHNEQYF
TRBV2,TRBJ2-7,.,CASTPTSGDPYEQYF
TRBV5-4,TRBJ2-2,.,CASSDRGRDTGELFF
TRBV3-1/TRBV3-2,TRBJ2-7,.,CASSQDRGKGPQYF
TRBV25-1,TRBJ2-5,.,CASRTQGQETQYF
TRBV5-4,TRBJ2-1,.,CASSVGLAGVNEQFF
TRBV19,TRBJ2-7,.,CATAPGGAGSYEQYF
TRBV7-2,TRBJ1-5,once,CASSSFPGTGNNQPQHF
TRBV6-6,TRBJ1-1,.,CASYYTSNTEAFF
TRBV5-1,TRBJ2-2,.,CASSLRLAGNTGELFF
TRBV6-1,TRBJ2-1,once,CASSGTVFRAYNEQFF
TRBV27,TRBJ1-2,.,CASSSTATNYGYTF
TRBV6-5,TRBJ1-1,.,CASSRQGAAFF
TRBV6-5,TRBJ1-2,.,CASTNYGLGNYGYTF
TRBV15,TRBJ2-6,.,CATSLGQRSGANVLTF
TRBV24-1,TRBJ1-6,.,CATSVQRASSYNSPLHF
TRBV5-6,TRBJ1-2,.,CASSLAGQGARGYTF
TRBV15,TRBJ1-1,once,CATSFQDKQGEAFF
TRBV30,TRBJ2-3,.,CAWSYGGVKTSTDTQYF